This T cell receptor beta chain was found in a study of CD8+ T cells in alopecia areata (dated by TCRdb to 2017 to 2018). General notes on the study: Treated patients were enrolled in an open-label pilot trial of oral tofacitinib at 5 to 10 mg twice daily for moderate-to-severe alopecia areata. Patients stayed on tofacitinib for 6 to 18 months and then had 6 months of follow-up off drug so that delayed response and recurrence could be assessed. Disease severity in treated patients was measured with the SALT score, which quantifies the percentage of affected scalp surface area. The study used high-throughput TCRbeta sequencing to examine T cell clonal expansion in alopecia areata, in both the C3H/HeJ mouse model and human patients. In humans, TCRbeta sequencing was performed on scalp tissue and on sorted CD4+ and CD8+ peripheral blood T cells from healthy controls and from patients with patchy or totalis/universalis alopecia areata. Patients on tofacitinib were biopsied at baseline and after 4 and 24 weeks of treatment, and several of the patients also had a later scalp biopsy. Scalp clonality was compared across normal scalp (n=4), patchy alopecia areata scalp (n=8), and alopecia totalis/universalis scalp (n=8). RNA came from the PAXgene miRNA kit for fixed scalp, the miRNeasy kit for PBMCs, and the RNeasy kit for mouse skin. immunoSEQ multiplex PCR using 35 Vbeta forward primers and 13 Jbeta reverse primers was used to amplify TCRbeta CDR3 regions.

As to this clone: Its target antigen remains unknown. No much larger clone exists at a distance of one base, and base qualities are not known.

The CDR3 sequence holds 16 residues, the cysteine and phenylalanine included. The only DNA kept is the CDR3, 48 bases in frame from the first base. Taken from the germline V gene (reference sequence), the CDR1 and CDR2 loops are LNHNV and YYDKDF. V and J are trimmed by 2 bases and 1 base, and the gene matches miss 6 bases of the junction. The method behind the library was the immunoSEQ multiplex PCR assay. RNA was extracted from all samples and reverse transcribed into cDNA as template for TCR sequencing. First-strand cDNA was synthesized using SuperScript III with a 2:1 mix of oligo-dT and random hexamers. Amplification bias was assessed with a synthetic immune receptor repertoire, and residual bias was removed computationally. As for the original processing: Raw reads were preprocessed to remove errors, and CDR3 was defined by IMGT conventions from the conserved cysteine to phenylalanine. Clonality was computed as 1 minus the Shannon entropy, with the entropy normalized by log2 of the number of productive unique TCRs. Scalp TCRbeta sequences were cross-referenced with sorted blood CD4 and CD8 repertoires so that the CD4 or CD8 identity of scalp clones could be inferred. Not all clones reach the TCRdb copy of this immuneACCESS table, which keeps in-frame sequences only. Checked studies attribute under half of the gap to unresolved V genes and leave the rest unexplained. Clone size and the V and J calls come from that table; the DNA yielded D and trimming. This sample lists about 210,000 clones; just over 65% were detected once. In total, the top ten clones hold 1% to 1.5% of the sample.

General conclusions and limits of the study: Because the treated cohort was small and included a single nonresponder, larger studies are needed to assess links between baseline CD8+ expansion and response. During tofacitinib treatment, many expanded lesional clones remained in scalp and blood, and this persistence may partly explain relapse after treatment is stopped. Shared TCR sequences between patients were less evident than in mice, which may be partly attributable to HLA diversity in the patient population. Unlike mouse skin, where gammadelta T cells dominate, normal human skin contains resident alphabeta T cells that get sequenced too, which complicates analysis of the scalp TCR repertoire. Compared with normal scalp, lesional scalp, particularly in alopecia totalis/universalis, had higher clonality and more expanded CD8+ clones, which suggests antigenic drive. Tofacitinib significantly decreased scalp clonality and the number of expanded CD8+ clones among the top 100 scalp clones.

The sample's treatment or condition label is to be understood as: oral pan-JAK inhibitor, 5-10 mg twice daily. Lesional scalp punch biopsies and peripheral blood were obtained from alopecia areata patients. PBMCs were isolated by density centrifugation and stained for CD3, CD4 and CD8, and CD4+ and CD8+ T cells were sorted on a FACSAria. The sequence joins TRBV15 to TRBJ1-1, with 8 bases in between that match TRBD1. Here the sequenced sample was CD4+ T cells sorted from blood, taken at week 44, from a patient treated with tofacitinib. The source of this sequence is a human donor with alopecia areata. The CDR3 protein is CATSRRTGTGNTEAFF. At the DNA level, the sequence is TGTGCCACCAGCAGAAGGACCGGGACAGGGAACACTGAAGCTTTCTTT.